This TCR beta chain was documented in a study of metastatic and nonmetastatic thyroid tumors. Study-wide context: It was across blood and tumor or nodule tissue from malignant and benign thyroid patients that repertoires were compared.

TCRdb re-analyzed the PCR reads using MiXCR. The sample holds roughly 72,000 clones, 18% seen once. Patients underwent thyroid surgery, and none had received any treatment before it. This clone was counted at least ten times. Germline V CDR1 and CDR2: SGHKS, YYEKEE (reference sequence). V trimming: 2 bases; J trimming: 5 bases; junction bases outside the gene matches: 7. This CDR3 spans 15 amino acids. The sample was blood. The V call is TRBV5-5, the J call TRBJ2-7; 10 nucleotides agree with TRBD2. This TCR was recovered from a female donor with papillary thyroid cancer or a benign thyroid nodule (not recorded which). Some clones in this sample may be carry-over from other donors' samples. CDR3 nucleotides: TGTGCCAGCAGCTTAGTAGCTAGCGGGAGCAACGAGCAGTACTTC. Its protein product is CASSLVASGSNEQYF.